This T cell receptor (beta chain) was captured in a study of T-cell reconstitution after alpha-beta-depleted transplantation in children. Overall study results and limits: Newly produced T cells mostly accounted for T-cell counts and diversity one year post-transplant. It was reported that alpha-beta T cells came from several hundred expanded graft clones (about two months after transplant).

Trimming pared 5 bases from V and 6 bases from J, leaving 14 bases between. The CDR3 has 13 residues. The V gene's germline CDR1 is MGHRA and CDR2 YSYEKL. TCRbeta library preparation incorporated unique molecular identifiers. TCRdb recomputed calls from the PCR reads with MiXCR, one row per CDR3 protein. The sample contains 700,000 to 950,000 distinct CDR3 sequences, under 20% of which appear only once. As regards this clonotype: What it recognizes is unknown.

This TCR came from a male patient younger than 18 who had a stem cell transplant for acute lymphoblastic leukemia, so the T cells may come from the graft donor. The chain carries TRBV4-1 and TRBJ2-7, with TRBD1 as a possible D gene (6 bases). Here the sequenced sample was PBMCs, mostly from graft donor cells, taken 360 days after TCRalphabeta/CD19-depleted stem cell transplant. The DNA for the CDR3 is TGCGCCAGCAGCGCACAGGGAACTCGCGAGCAGTACTTC. It codes for CASSAQGTREQYF.